One and the same sample provided the 24 T cell receptor beta chains below, sequenced in a study of glioma-infiltrating T cells after dendritic cell vaccination. Indicated time point: after dendritic cell vaccination, including at tumor progression/relapse. TCRdb's table, derived via immunoSEQ multiplex PCR, lists solely in-frame clones and lacks some. Among around 87,000 clones, under 85% were seen once, and the ten largest hold less than 7%. Sequencing used blood, obtained after dendritic cell vaccination. These receptors were collected from a human donor with glioblastoma.

Worth noting for this clone: Germline and junction disagree at one end, which may indicate a read error. This chain joins TRBV4-2 and TRBJ2-1; tentative D call: TRBD2 (6 bases). The CDR3 runs to 11 residues. Germline loops: CDR1 LGHNA, CDR2 YNFKEQ. CDR3 DNA sequence: TGTGCCAGCAGCCAAGAGACTAGGTCGGTCTTC. This translates into CASSQETRSVF.

This clone was detected only a few times. V and J are TRBV6-6 and TRBJ1-3; D unresolved. V lost 2 bases, J lost 0 bases, and 5 bases lay in between. Germline assignment: CDR1 MNHNY and CDR2 SVGAGI (reference sequence). The CDR3 loop spans 14 amino acids. The CDR3 region is CASSYVFSGNTIYF. DNA for the CDR3: TGTGCCAGCAGTTACGTCTTCTCTGGAAACACCATATATTTT.

This rearrangement joins TRBV29-1 to TRBJ2-1; 7 bases agree with TRBD2. This CDR3 contains 13 residues. The trim removed 4 bases at V and 8 bases at J, leaving 8 bases unmatched. The germline gives CDR1 SQVTM, CDR2 ANQGSEA. CDR3 nucleotide sequence: TGCAGCGTTGCGTGGGGGGGACTGGATGAGCAGTTCTTC. The encoded protein is CSVAWGGLDEQFF.

This chain uses TRBV7-3 with TRBJ2-1, with D uncertain. CDR1 SGHTA and CDR2 FQGTGA come from the germline V gene. This CDR3 is 15 amino acids long. With 5 bases removed from V and 6 bases from J, the gap between germline ends came to 17 bases. The chain's CDR3 is CASSPRQAYSNEQFF. The CDR3 nucleotides read TGTGCCAGCAGCCCCAGGCAGGCGTATAGCAATGAGCAGTTCTTC.

This clone was found once. The chain uses TRBV5-1 and TRBJ1-3, with 8 nucleotides matching TRBD1. Germline CDR1 is SGHRS and CDR2 is YFSETQ. This CDR3 has 18 residues. Trimming removed 4 bases from V and 0 bases from J; junction bases left unmatched: 12. DNA for the CDR3: TGCGCCAGCAGCCCCACCGGACAGGGCGGTTACTCTGGAAACACCATATATTTT. As protein: CASSPTGQGGYSGNTIYF.

The gene calls are TRBV19 and TRBJ1-5; D gene unclear. The V and J ends lost 3 bases and 2 bases respectively, with 11 bases between them. The CDR3 has 15 residues. Germline CDR1 is LNHDA and CDR2 is SQIVND (reference sequence). The CDR3 is CASSIGVSGNQPQHF. The CDR3 bases are TGTGCCAGTAGTATCGGGGTTTCGGGCAATCAGCCCCAGCATTTT.

This chain uses TRBV6-6 with TRBJ1-1, with D unclear. The CDR3 has 15 amino acids. Trimming removed 6 bases from V and 2 bases from J, with 16 bases in between. The germline V gene encodes CDR1 MNHNY and CDR2 SVGAGI (reference sequence). As DNA, the CDR3 is TGTGCCAGCAGGACCCGGGAAGGCAAAAACACTGAAGCTTTCTTT. This sequence encodes CASRTREGKNTEAFF.

The chain uses TRBV10-3 and TRBJ1-1; 9 bases fit TRBD1. The ends lost 3 bases at V and 3 bases at J; junction bases unmatched: 8. The CDR3 runs to 16 residues. Germline CDR1 and CDR2: ENHRY and SYGVKD. The CDR3 coding sequence is TGTGCCATCAGTGAATTGGACAGGGGAGAGGACACTGAAGCTTTCTTT. Translation gives CAISELDRGEDTEAFF.

The chain uses TRBV29-1 and TRBJ1-2, with D perhaps matching TRBD1 (5 bases). The CDR3 is 14 amino acids. Trimming shortened V by 3 bases and J by 8 bases, and 19 bases separated the two germline ends. Germline CDR1 and CDR2: SQVTM and ANQGSEA. The CDR3 region is CSVEEGSRVTGYTF. Here the CDR3 DNA reads TGCAGCGTTGAGGAGGGCTCCAGGGTTACAGGCTACACCTTC.

This clone was seen a single time. The chain has TRBV7-2 and TRBJ1-2, with TRBD1 identical over 11 bases. The V gene's germline CDR1 is SGHTA and CDR2 FQGNSA. The trim removed 5 bases at V and 4 bases at J, leaving 12 bases unmatched. This CDR3 has 17 amino acids. The CDR3 here is CASSIRDRGGPIYGYTF. CDR3 in DNA: TGTGCCAGCAGCATCCGGGACAGGGGGGGGCCTATCTATGGCTACACCTTC. The full variable domain, completed using reference TRBV7-2 and TRBJ1-2, is GAGVSQSPSNKVTEKGKDVELRCDPISGHTALYWYRQSLGQGLEFLIYFQGNSAPDKSGLPSDRFSAERTGGSVSTLTIQRTQQEDSAVYLCASSIRDRGGPIYGYTFGSGTRLTVV.

V gene TRBV19 combines with J gene TRBJ2-4; 7 nucleotides line up with TRBD1. Germline trimming cut 5 bases from V and 4 bases from J; bases unmatched to any gene: 14. This CDR3 region has 17 residues. The germline gives CDR1 LNHDA, CDR2 SQIVND (reference sequence). This CDR3 is CASSPEKGAREKNIQYF. CDR3 nucleotides: TGTGCCAGTAGTCCCGAAAAGGGGGCGAGGGAAAAAAACATTCAGTACTTC.

The chain combines TRBV7-2 with TRBJ2-3, with 7 bases identical to TRBD1. Germline loops: CDR1 SGHTA, CDR2 FQGNSA. CDR3 size: 15 residues. With V trimmed by 5 bases and J by 4 bases, 9 bases remained unmatched. CDR3 sequence (DNA): TGTGCCAGCAGCGCCCGACAGGGTTGGCCAGATACGCAGTATTTT. This gives the protein CASSARQGWPDTQYF.

This chain links TRBV11-2 with TRBJ1-1, with D tentatively TRBD1 (5 bases). The CDR3 spans 14 residues. V lost 5 bases and J 6 bases, leaving 16 bases between the germline ends. Per germline, CDR1 SGHAT and CDR2 FQNNGV. CDR3 nucleotides: TGTGCCAGCAGCCCAGCGGGGGGGAGGGCTGAAGCTTTCTTT. Its protein is CASSPAGGRAEAFF.

There are a few counts of this clone. The chain is built from TRBV10-3 and TRBJ2-2; D is uncertain. CDR1 is ENHRY, CDR2 SYGVKD, per germline. This CDR3 has 15 amino acids. V lost 2 bases to trimming and J lost 3 bases, with 10 bases between them. The CDR3, as DNA: TGTGCCATCAGTGAGACCCTACTCGACACCGGGGAGCTGTTTTTT. Encoded protein: CAISETLLDTGELFF.

V usage is TRBV19 and J usage is TRBJ1-1; tentative D call: TRBD1 (6 bases). This CDR3 is built from 17 residues. Per germline, CDR1 LNHDA and CDR2 SQIVND (reference sequence). The V end lost 6 bases, the J end lost 4 bases, and 24 bases lay between the germline ends. In DNA form, the CDR3 reads TGTGCCAGTAGGCCGGGACACAGCCCGGTGTTGGGCACTGAAGCTTTCTTT. Protein sequence: CASRPGHSPVLGTEAFF.

The table lists this clone with a few counts. The chain employs TRBV7-3 and TRBJ1-6; 12 nucleotides line up with TRBD1. The CDR3 has 16 residues. Per germline, CDR1 SGHTA and CDR2 FQGTGA. V lost 3 bases to trimming and J lost 7 bases; unmatched junction nucleotides: 4. CDR3 sequence (DNA): TGTGCCAGCAGCTTCGGGACAGGGGGCTCGAATTCACCCCTCCACTTT. Protein sequence: CASSFGTGGSNSPLHF.

This chain joins TRBV9 and TRBJ1-6, with 11 positions matching TRBD1. The CDR3 is made up of 18 amino acids. Trimming at V came to 4 bases and at J to 13 bases, leaving 19 bases not matched to a gene. Germline V gene sequence: CDR1 SGDLS, CDR2 YYNGEE. This CDR3 is CASSSGAGQGVVFSPLHF. The CDR3 DNA follows: TGTGCCAGCAGCTCCGGGGCGGGACAGGGGGTCGTGTTCTCTCCCCTCCACTTT.

The chain has TRBV11-2 and TRBJ2-7; TRBD2 agrees at 9 bases. The germline CDR1 and CDR2 sequences are SGHAT and FQNNGV. The length of the CDR3 is 14 residues. Trimming took 1 base from V and 6 from J; bases not matched to a gene: 4. The CDR3 bases are TGTGCCAGCAGCTTAGTAGCGGGGGAGGGCGAGCAGTACTTC. Protein sequence: CASSLVAGEGEQYF.

V and J are TRBV10-3 and TRBJ2-5; 13 nucleotides line up with TRBD2. The trim removed 5 bases at V and 8 bases at J, leaving 14 bases unmatched. Germline V CDR1 and CDR2: ENHRY, SYGVKD. CDR3 length: 17 residues. CDR3 bases: TGTGCCATCAGTCGGACTAGCGGGGGCCTGGAGCCGGTCACCCAGTACTTC. This codes for CAISRTSGGLEPVTQYF.

The genes are TRBV7-2 and TRBJ2-7; TRBD2 is a possible D gene (5 bases). Germline lookup yields CDR1 SGHTA and CDR2 FQGNSA. With 0 bases removed from V and 2 bases from J, the gap between germline ends came to 8 bases. The CDR3 extends over 14 amino acids. CDR3 loop: CASSLALGTYEQYF. DNA for the CDR3: TGTGCCAGCAGCTTAGCTCTCGGGACCTACGAGCAGTACTTC. The full variable domain, rest sourced from reference TRBV7-2 and TRBJ2-7, is GAGVSQSPSNKVTEKGKDVELRCDPISGHTALYWYRQSLGQGLEFLIYFQGNSAPDKSGLPSDRFSAERTGGSVSTLTIQRTQQEDSAVYLCASSLALGTYEQYFGPGTRLTVT.

The chain links TRBV6-6 to TRBJ2-7, with D possibly being TRBD1 (5 bases). Trimming took off 5 bases at V and 2 bases at J, with 10 bases between the two ends. Germline assignment: CDR1 MNHNY and CDR2 SVGAGI (reference sequence). The CDR3 extends over 13 amino acids. The CDR3 nucleotides read TGTGCCAGCAGTCTCAGGGCCCCCTACGAGCAGTACTTC. Protein product: CASSLRAPYEQYF.

For the CDR3, the DNA is TGTGCCAGCAGTGCCACAGGGACAGGGGAGCTGTTTTTT. Translated: CASSATGTGELFF. The chain carries TRBV6-5 and TRBJ2-2; a possible D gene is TRBD1 (6 bases). This CDR3 comprises 13 residues. Germline CDR1 and CDR2: MNHEY and SVGAGI. With 5 bases removed from V and 8 bases from J, the gap between germline ends came to 12 bases.

The chain recombines TRBV7-9 with TRBJ1-2; 7 nucleotides agree with TRBD1. The length of the CDR3 is 13 residues. Germline V gene data show CDR1 as SEHNR and CDR2 as FQNEAQ (reference sequence). V shed 10 bases, J shed 4 bases, and the junction held 9 bases outside the gene matches. CDR3 sequence reads: CATNEGGSYGYTF. For the CDR3, the DNA is TGTGCCACTAATGAAGGGGGCAGCTATGGCTACACCTTC.

This chain links TRBV9 with TRBJ2-7; 8 bases match TRBD1. The V gene end was trimmed by 2 bases and the J gene end by 7 bases; junction bases not matched to a gene: 5. Germline CDR1 and CDR2: SGDLS and YYNGEE. The CDR3 runs 13 residues. Here the CDR3 reads CASSVRQGLEQYF. As DNA, the CDR3 is TGTGCCAGCAGCGTGAGACAGGGGCTAGAGCAGTACTTC.